A selection of T cell receptor beta chains follows, all from one sample in a study of blood T cell repertoires in COVID-19. The table came from immunoSEQ multiplex PCR; TCRdb's copy has only in-frame clones and leaves some out. The data show about 330,000 clones, roughly 87% seen once. Sequenced material: peripheral blood. These receptors were obtained from a man aged 25-45 years with COVID-19, enrolled during active disease. Each CDR3 is given with its conserved first and last residue. Size values are once, few and many counts, or a class for expanded clones, and some rows have none.

TRBV19	14	once	CASSPGGRDYGYTF
TRBV18	15	.	CASSPGNRGTQPQHF
TRBV11-1	14	.	CASSLAGVRNEQFF
TRBV11-3	13	.	CASSQDSYNEQFF
TRBV20-1	15	.	CSASAGQGAGYEQYF
TRBV7-6	16	.	CASSLEVAGGTDTQYF
TRBV19	18	.	CASSIDLGQGNFNQPQHF
TRBV9	16	.	CASSPRGAGGQETQYF
TRBV28	12	.	CASRTGGGGYTF
TRBV5-6	15	.	CASSFGQGTGYEQYF
TRBV9	15	.	CASSVESLPPETQYF
TRBV7-2	14	.	CASSLGLEADTQYF
TRBV7-9	13	once	CASSQPGGTEAFF
TRBV5-1	13	once	CASLATGTDTQYF
TRBV18	20	.	CASSPPVFSGQPMFNYGYTF
TRBV19	14	.	CASSMDQGVSEQYF
TRBV7-2	15	once	CASSGRQGVGSPLHF
TRBV24-1	14	.	CATSAGGPGDTQYF
TRBV29-1	14	.	CSVEPSGNQETQYF
TRBV4-1	16	.	CASSPPDRGGNQPQHF
TRBV6-5	11	.	CASSPGTWLFF
TRBV7-2	14	.	CASSLVSGDYGYTF
TRBV24-1	12	.	CATSGQDTEAFF